This entry concerns a single T cell receptor beta chain. Antigen: not known. Via MiXCR, TCRdb re-called the RT-PCR reads, giving one row per CDR3 protein. The data hold more than 550,000 distinct CDR3 sequences, with around 11% observed a single time. This CDR3 is 15 amino acids long. Germline trimming cut 5 bases from V and 1 base from J; bases unmatched to any gene: 4. Germline-derived CDR1 and CDR2 are SGHTA and FQGNSA. The sample originates from a study of response to subunit inactivated influenza vaccine. Findings and caveats of the study: Authors suggested each seasonal influenza vaccination recruits few new T cells.

The sequencing used PBMCs from blood, collected on the day of vaccination. The chain uses TRBV7-2 and TRBJ2-7; 11 nucleotides agree with TRBD2. The TCR comes from a man over 45 who received an inactivated influenza vaccine. CDR3 nucleotide sequence: TGTGCCAGCAGCGGGTCTAGCGGGAGGTCCTACGAGCAGTACTTC. Translated, it gives CASSGSSGRSYEQYF.